This entry describes one TCR beta chain. Antigen unknown. In making TCR cDNA, 5'RACE template switching added a universal primer site and UMIs to it. MiXCR, run by TCRdb on the 5' RACE reads, gives a single entry per CDR3 protein. The sample lists around 600,000 distinct CDR3 sequences, approximately 13% seen once, with about 15% in the top ten. This CDR3 comprises 12 residues. The sample originates from a study of T cells after yellow fever vaccination. On the study more broadly: Fractions low in cell number were prepared with SMART-Seq v4 Ultra Low Input.

Study results and limitations: Clonotypes appearing in both CD4 and CD8 compartments existed, and their share was small.

This receptor was identified in a young man who received the YFV17D yellow fever vaccine. Sequencing was performed on PBMCs, taken on the day of the yellow fever booster vaccination. The chain recombines TRBV12-3 or TRBV12-4 with TRBJ2-7, with D tentatively TRBD2 (5 bases). The CDR3 DNA reads TGTGCTAGCGCTCGTATCTCCTACGAGCAGTACTTC. This encodes CASARISYEQYF.